The 10 T cell receptor beta chains presented below share a single source sample, sequenced in a study of T cell responses to AZD1222 COVID-19 vaccine. Data came from immunoSEQ multiplex PCR; TCRdb stores just in-frame clones and leaves some out. Among approximately 92,000 clones listed, approximately 90% were seen once. Sequenced material: peripheral blood, taken on day 0 of AZD1222 vaccination. Receptor source: an adult in good health.

The chain carries TRBV7-3 and TRBJ2-3, with D possibly being TRBD2 (5 bases). Germline V gene sequence: CDR1 SGHTA, CDR2 FQGTGA. V was cut by 2 bases and J by 2 bases, with 11 bases left in between. CDR3 length: 15 amino acids. CDR3 amino acids: CASSLGGLYTDTQYF. In DNA, the CDR3 is TGTGCCAGCAGCTTAGGCGGACTTTACACAGATACGCAGTATTTT.

This chain uses TRBV19 with TRBJ1-2; D is possibly TRBD1 (5 bases). V gave up 5 bases and J gave up 0 bases, with 16 bases separating them. The CDR3 covers 16 residues. The germline V gene has CDR1 LNHDA and CDR2 SQIVND (reference sequence). CDR3 DNA sequence: TGTGCCAGTAGTTCGACCGGGACGGCTGCTAACTATGGCTACACCTTC. It codes for CASSSTGTAANYGYTF.

This clone was seen only once. The chain joins TRBV28 to TRBJ1-2, with D possibly matching TRBD1 (6 bases). The V gene lost 6 bases and the J gene lost 13 bases, with 33 bases spanning the gap. The CDR3 totals 17 residues. Germline V gene data show CDR1 as MDHEN and CDR2 as SYDVKM. CDR3 region: CASRPGRGTVKIRIGTF. Here the CDR3 DNA reads TGTGCCAGCAGGCCTGGGAGGGGGACGGTTAAGATACGTATCGGCACCTTC.

The V gene is TRBV6-5, the J gene TRBJ2-1; tentatively, D is TRBD1 (6 bases). The CDR3 has 14 amino acids. Looked up from germline, CDR1 is MNHEY and CDR2 is SVGAGI. With 0 bases removed from V and 7 bases from J, the gap between germline ends came to 10 bases. The CDR3 DNA reads as TGTGCCAGCAGTTACTCGTACAGGGAGAATGAGCAGTTCTTC. Translating it yields CASSYSYRENEQFF.

The chain uses TRBV29-1 and TRBJ1-3, with D hard to call. V was shortened by 4 bases and J by 2 bases, with 6 bases between the two germline ends. Germline V gives CDR1 SQVTM, CDR2 ANQGSEA. The CDR3 runs to 12 residues. Here the CDR3 reads CSVGETGNTIYF. The CDR3 DNA follows: TGCAGCGTTGGGGAAACTGGAAACACCATATATTTT.

The J gene is TRBJ1-3, the V gene TRBV30; the D gene is possibly TRBD1 (5 bases). V lost 0 bases and J 3 bases, leaving 6 bases between the germline ends. Germline values: CDR1 GTSNPN, CDR2 SVGIG (reference sequence). This CDR3 is built from 13 residues. For the CDR3, the DNA is TGTGCCTGGAGTGTGGGGGTTGGAAACACCATATATTTT. Residues: CAWSVGVGNTIYF.

Here the CDR3 DNA reads TGTGCCAGCAGTTTACTGGCCCCGGCCCCCTACGAGCAGTACTTC. Its translation: CASSLLAPAPYEQYF. The chain carries TRBV27 and TRBJ2-7; D is uncertain. This CDR3 has 15 amino acids. From germline, CDR1 is MNHEY and CDR2 SMNVEV (reference sequence). Trimming cost V 2 bases and J 2 bases, with 13 bases left between them.

This clone was counted once. The V gene is TRBV7-2, the J gene TRBJ2-7; 8 bases match TRBD2. CDR3 length equals 15 residues. V lost 6 bases to trimming and J lost 0 bases; unmatched junction nucleotides: 7. CDR1 and CDR2 from the germline V gene are SGHTA and FQGNSA. In DNA, the CDR3 is TGTGCCAGCAGTATAGACGGGACTAGCTCCTACGAGCAGTACTTC. Translation: CASSIDGTSSYEQYF.

The J gene is TRBJ1-1, the V gene TRBV6-5; 9 bases agree with TRBD1. CDR1 and CDR2 from the germline V gene are MNHEY and SVGAGI. With V trimmed by 0 bases and J by 7 bases, 3 bases remained unmatched. The CDR3 loop spans 14 amino acids. CDR3 loop: CASSYSQGAREAFF. The CDR3 nucleotides read TGTGCCAGCAGTTACTCACAGGGGGCCCGTGAAGCTTTCTTT.

The chain employs TRBV19 and TRBJ2-1, with TRBD1 as a possible D gene (5 bases). CDR3 size: 15 residues. Trimming took 3 bases from V and 5 from J, leaving 14 bases between them. Germline V gene lookup returns CDR1 LNHDA and CDR2 SQIVND (reference sequence). In DNA, the CDR3 is TGTGCCAGTAGTATTACGCAGGGTTGGGACAATGAGCAGTTCTTC. Encoded protein: CASSITQGWDNEQFF.